This T cell receptor beta chain was recovered during a study of T cells in Graves' hyperthyroidism and ophthalmopathy (dated by TCRdb to the late 2010s). About the full investigation: Peripheral blood was collected at initial diagnosis, before any treatment. In several Graves' hyperthyroidism patients, the study also compared T-cell repertoires from thyroid tissue with T-cell repertoires from blood. The roughly 91 discovery patients were randomly split 7:3 into training and test sets. The paper describes TCR Vbeta CDR3 sequencing of 120 to 150 peripheral blood samples, made up of 43 ophthalmopathy patients, some 80 hyperthyroidism patients and 17 progressor patients. After sampling, hyperthyroidism patients received methimazole starting at 30 mg daily, and ophthalmopathy patients received high-dose intravenous methylprednisolone. Whether ophthalmopathy could be predicted prospectively was tested in an independent validation cohort made up of under 20 hyperthyroidism patients plus 17 patients who later progressed to ophthalmopathy. A discovery cohort of 95 to 100 patients, 43 with Graves' ophthalmopathy and roughly 59 with stable Graves' hyperthyroidism, was used to find distinguishing TCR V-J signatures.

V is pruned by 0 bases and J by 5 bases, leaving 7 bases of the junction without a gene match. The germline V gene encodes CDR1 SGHRS and CDR2 YFSETQ. Including the terminal cysteine and phenylalanine, the CDR3 comprises 15 residues. Only the CDR3 DNA is retained, 45 bases long and in frame from the first base. Overall study outcomes, separate from this receptor: No statistical method was used to set the sample size in advance, and investigators knew the group allocation. In validation, the model predicted progression to ophthalmopathy a median of roughly 6.2 months before onset, with roughly 68% sensitivity and 72.22% specificity. A 13 V-J signature model separated ophthalmopathy from stable hyperthyroidism, with nearly 90% sensitivity and around 84% specificity in cross-validation and 80%/75% in testing. Most expanded thyroid clonotypes (frequency above 0.001) were also detected in blood, suggesting blood repertoires may reflect thyroid immune responses.

A patient counted as having stable Graves' hyperthyroidism if no progression to ophthalmopathy occurred over 18 months of follow-up. Hyperthyroidism patients were newly diagnosed, with disease duration under 2 months, and aged 18 to 65 years. Any patient with an uncontrolled infection, another autoimmune disease, pregnancy or lactation was excluded. Diagnoses relied on clinical symptoms, serum thyroxine and TRAb, thyroid ultrasound and orbital computed tomography. Ficoll-Paque density gradient centrifugation was used to isolate PBMCs from around 9.1 ml of fresh peripheral blood. Total RNA was extracted with Trizol reagent, and quality was checked on an Agilent 2100 Bioanalyzer. The TCR beta CDR3 regions were amplified from RNA transcripts. For the first round of RT-PCR on the TCR CDR3, the HTBI primer set was used together with the Qiagen OneStep RT-PCR kit. Libraries were constructed in a second round of multiplex PCR, after which size selection and purification were performed. Sequencing of the libraries was done on an Illumina HiSeq2000 using paired-end 100 bp reads. Per the authors' processing: SOAPnuke was used to process the raw data, throwing out any read that contained adapters or uncalled bases, had a mean Phred below 15, or lacked an exact constant-primer or identifier match. COPE v1.2.5 was used to merge the high-quality paired reads, and each unique nucleotide sequence was defined as a clonotype. MiTCR v1.1 was used to align the clonotypes against IMGT TRBV, TRBD and TRBJ reference segments. The analysis included only V-J combinations with a frequency above 0.0001, which together covered more than 99% of the repertoires. The TCS score was defined as F50 (clonal expansion) divided by E x V (chaos), with BLOSUM62-based TCRdist calculated between CDR3 peptides within each V-J. Welch's t-statistics and random forest reduced 450 to 600 V-J features to around 14, which were used in a naive Bayes classifier (R e1071). Using fastp trimming at Q25 and MiXCR clonotype assembly, TCRdb reanalyzed the public sequencing data and kept in-frame beta chains. Under each unique CDR3 protein, matching rows form one entry showing the most common genes and DNA. The V and J calls come from TCRdb's annotation, not from the publication. Recorded for this sample are 550,000 to 650,000 distinct CDR3 sequences; approximately 14% of them occurred a single time. About 15% of the sample is held by the ten biggest clonotypes.

The table lists this clonotype with many counts. What this receptor recognizes is not known. No per-base quality is available; no much larger clone lies one base away. The sequence joins TRBV5-1 to TRBJ1-1, and 7 junctional nucleotides match TRBD1. The sequenced material came from blood. This sequence was found in a woman aged 40 to 50 with Graves' hyperthyroidism. The DNA reads as follows: TGCGCCAGCAGCTTGGCTCCGGGACAGAATACTGAAGCTTTCTTT. This encodes CASSLAPGQNTEAFF.